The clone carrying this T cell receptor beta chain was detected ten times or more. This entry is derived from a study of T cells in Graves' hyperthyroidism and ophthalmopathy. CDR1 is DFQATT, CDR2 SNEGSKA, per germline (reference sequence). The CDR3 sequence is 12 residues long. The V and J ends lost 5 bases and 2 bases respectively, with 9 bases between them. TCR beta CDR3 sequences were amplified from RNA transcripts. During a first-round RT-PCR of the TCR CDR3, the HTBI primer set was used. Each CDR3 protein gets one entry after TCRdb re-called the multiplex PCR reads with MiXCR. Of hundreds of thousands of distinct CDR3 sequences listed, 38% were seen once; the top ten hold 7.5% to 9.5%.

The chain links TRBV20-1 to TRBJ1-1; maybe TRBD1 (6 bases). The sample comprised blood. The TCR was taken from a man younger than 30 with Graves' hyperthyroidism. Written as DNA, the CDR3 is TGCAGTGCTCCAGGGGTTAACACTGAAGCTTTCTTT. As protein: CSAPGVNTEAFF.